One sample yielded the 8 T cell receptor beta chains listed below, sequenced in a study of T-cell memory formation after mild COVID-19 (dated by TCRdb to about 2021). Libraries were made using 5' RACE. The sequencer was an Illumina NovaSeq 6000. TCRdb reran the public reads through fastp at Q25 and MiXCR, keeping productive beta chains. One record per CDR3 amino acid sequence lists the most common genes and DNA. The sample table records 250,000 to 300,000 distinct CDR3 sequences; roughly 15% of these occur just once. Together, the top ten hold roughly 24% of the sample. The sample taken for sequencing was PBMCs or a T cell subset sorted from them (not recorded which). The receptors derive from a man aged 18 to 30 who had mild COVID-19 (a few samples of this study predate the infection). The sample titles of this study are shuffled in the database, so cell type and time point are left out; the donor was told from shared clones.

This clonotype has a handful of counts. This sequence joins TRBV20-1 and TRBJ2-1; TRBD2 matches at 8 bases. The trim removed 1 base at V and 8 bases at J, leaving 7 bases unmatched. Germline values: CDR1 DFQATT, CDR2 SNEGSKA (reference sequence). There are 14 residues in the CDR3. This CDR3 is CSARGRGGIHEQFF. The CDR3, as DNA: TGCAGTGCTAGAGGTCGGGGGGGCATCCATGAGCAGTTCTTC.

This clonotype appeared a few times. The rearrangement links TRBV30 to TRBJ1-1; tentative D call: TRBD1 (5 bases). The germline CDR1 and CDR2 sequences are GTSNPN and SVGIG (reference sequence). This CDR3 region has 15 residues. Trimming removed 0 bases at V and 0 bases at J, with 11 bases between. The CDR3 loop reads CAWSVFRGVNTEAFF. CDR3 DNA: TGTGCCTGGAGTGTATTCCGAGGGGTGAACACTGAAGCTTTCTTT.

CDR3 sequence: CASSGMGGRSEKLFF. CDR3 coding DNA: TGTGCCAGCAGCGGTATGGGGGGTCGTAGTGAAAAACTGTTTTTT. The gene calls are TRBV7-2 and TRBJ1-4, with TRBD1 as a possible D gene (5 bases). Per the germline V gene, CDR1 is SGHTA and CDR2 is FQGNSA. The CDR3 is made up of 15 amino acids. V was cut by 5 bases and J by 7 bases, with 17 bases left in between.

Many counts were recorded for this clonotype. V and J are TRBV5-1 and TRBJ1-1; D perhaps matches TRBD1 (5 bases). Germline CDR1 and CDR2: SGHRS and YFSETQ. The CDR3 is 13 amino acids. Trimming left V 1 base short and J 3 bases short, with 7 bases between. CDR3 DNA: TGCGCCAGCAGCTTGAAACAGGACACTGAAGCTTTCTTT. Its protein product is CASSLKQDTEAFF. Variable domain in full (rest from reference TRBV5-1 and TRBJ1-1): KAGVTQTPRYLIKTRGQQVTLSCSPISGHRSVSWYQQTPGQGLQFLFEYFSETQRNKGNFPGRFSGRQFSNSRSEMNVSTLELGDSALYLCASSLKQDTEAFFGQGTRLTVV.

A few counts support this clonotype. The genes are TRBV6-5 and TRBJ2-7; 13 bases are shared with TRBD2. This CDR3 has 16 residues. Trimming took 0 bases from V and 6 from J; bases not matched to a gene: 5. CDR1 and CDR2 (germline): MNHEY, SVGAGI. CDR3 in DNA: TGTGCCAGCAGTTACTCGACCGGGACTAGCGGGGTCGAGCAGTACTTC. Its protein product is CASSYSTGTSGVEQYF.

The CDR3 nucleotides read TGCGCCAGCAGCCTACTCTCGAATGGTTGGGGGGAGCTGTTTTTT. It is translated as CASSLLSNGWGELFF. The chain uses TRBV4-3 and TRBJ2-2; D remains unclear. CDR3 length: 15 amino acids. Looked up from germline, CDR1 is LGHNA and CDR2 is YSLEER. Trimming removed 4 bases at V and 8 bases at J, with 17 bases between.

The CDR3 loop reads CASSVVAGGGTGELFF. Written as DNA, the CDR3 is TGTGCCAGCAGCGTAGTAGCGGGGGGCGGCACCGGGGAGCTGTTTTTT. This rearrangement joins TRBV9 to TRBJ2-2; 10 nucleotides line up with TRBD2. Looked up from germline, CDR1 is SGDLS and CDR2 is YYNGEE. Unmatched junction bases numbered 3, after V lost 0 bases and J lost 4 bases. This CDR3 is built from 16 residues.

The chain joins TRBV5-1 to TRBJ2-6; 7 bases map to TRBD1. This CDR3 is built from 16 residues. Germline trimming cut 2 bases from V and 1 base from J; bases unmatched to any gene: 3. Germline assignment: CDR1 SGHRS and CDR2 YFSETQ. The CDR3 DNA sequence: TGCGCCAGCAGCTTAGAGGGGGCGTCTGGGGCCAACGTCCTGACTTTC. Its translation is CASSLEGASGANVLTF.